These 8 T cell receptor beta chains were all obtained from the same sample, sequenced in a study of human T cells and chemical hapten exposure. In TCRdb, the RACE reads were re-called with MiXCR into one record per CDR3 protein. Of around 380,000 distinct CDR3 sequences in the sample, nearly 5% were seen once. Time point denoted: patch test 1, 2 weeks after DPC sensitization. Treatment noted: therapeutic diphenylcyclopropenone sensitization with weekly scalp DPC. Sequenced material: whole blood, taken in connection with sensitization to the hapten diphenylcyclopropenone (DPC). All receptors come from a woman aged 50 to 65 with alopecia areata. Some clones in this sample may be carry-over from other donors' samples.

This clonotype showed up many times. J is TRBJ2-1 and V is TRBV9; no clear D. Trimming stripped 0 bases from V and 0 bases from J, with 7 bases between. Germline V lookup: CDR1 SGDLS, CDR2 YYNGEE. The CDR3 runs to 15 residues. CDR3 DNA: TGTGCCAGCAGCGTAGGAACGAGCTCCTACAATGAGCAGTTCTTC. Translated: CASSVGTSSYNEQFF.

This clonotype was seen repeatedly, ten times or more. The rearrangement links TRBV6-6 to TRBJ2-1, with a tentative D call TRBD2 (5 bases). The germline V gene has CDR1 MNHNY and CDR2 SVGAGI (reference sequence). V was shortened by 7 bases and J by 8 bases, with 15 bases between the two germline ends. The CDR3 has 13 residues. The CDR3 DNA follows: TGTGCCAGCACTGGTGGGAGTAGTGATGAGCAGTTCTTC. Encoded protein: CASTGGSSDEQFF.

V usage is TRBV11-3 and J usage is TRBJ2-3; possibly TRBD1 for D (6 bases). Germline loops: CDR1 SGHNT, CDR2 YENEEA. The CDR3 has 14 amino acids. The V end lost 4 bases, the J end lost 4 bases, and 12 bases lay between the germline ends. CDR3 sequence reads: CASSYRQVSDTQYF. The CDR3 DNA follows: TGTGCCAGCAGCTACCGACAGGTATCAGATACGCAGTATTTT.

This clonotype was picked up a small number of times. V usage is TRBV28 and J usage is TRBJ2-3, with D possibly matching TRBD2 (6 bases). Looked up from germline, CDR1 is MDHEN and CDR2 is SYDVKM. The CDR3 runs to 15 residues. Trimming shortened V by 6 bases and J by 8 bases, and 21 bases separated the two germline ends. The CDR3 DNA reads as TGTGCCAGCAGAGGGCTTTTAGCGGCCGCCGGTACGCAGTATTTT. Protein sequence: CASRGLLAAAGTQYF.

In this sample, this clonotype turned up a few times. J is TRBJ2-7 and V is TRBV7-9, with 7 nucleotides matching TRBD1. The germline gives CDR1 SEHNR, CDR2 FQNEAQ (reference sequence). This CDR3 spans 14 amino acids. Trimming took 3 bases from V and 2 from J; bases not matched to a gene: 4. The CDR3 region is CASSLDRLAYEQYF. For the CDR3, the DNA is TGTGCCAGCAGCTTGGACAGGCTCGCCTACGAGCAGTACTTC.

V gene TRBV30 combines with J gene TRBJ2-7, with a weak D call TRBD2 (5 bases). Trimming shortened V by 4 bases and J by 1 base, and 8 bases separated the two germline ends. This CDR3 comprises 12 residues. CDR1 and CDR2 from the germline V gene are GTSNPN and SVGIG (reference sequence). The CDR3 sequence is CAWIGDSYEQYF. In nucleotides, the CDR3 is TGTGCCTGGATCGGGGATTCCTACGAGCAGTACTTC.

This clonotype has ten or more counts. The CDR3 loop is CASSLGGPEAETQYF. The CDR3 coding sequence is TGTGCCAGCAGCTTAGGAGGACCAGAGGCGGAGACCCAGTACTTC. V and J are TRBV7-9 and TRBJ2-5; no firm D call. The V gene lost 1 base and the J gene lost 5 bases, with 14 bases spanning the gap. CDR1 and CDR2 (germline): SEHNR, FQNEAQ (reference sequence). The CDR3 consists of 15 residues. Full variable domain (remainder filled in from reference TRBV7-9 and TRBJ2-5): DTGVSQNPRHKITKRGQNVTFRCDPISEHNRLYWYRQTLGQGPEFLTYFQNEAQLEKSRLLSDRFSAERPKGSFSTLEIQRTEQGDSAMYLCASSLGGPEAETQYFGPGTRLLVL.

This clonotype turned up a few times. CDR3 sequence (DNA): TGTGCCAGCAGCTCCGGGGGAGGGCAGGGAAACATTCAGTACTTC. It codes for CASSSGGGQGNIQYF. The chain joins TRBV7-9 to TRBJ2-4; 7 positions match TRBD2. Germline V gene sequence: CDR1 SEHNR, CDR2 FQNEAQ (reference sequence). CDR3 length: 15 amino acids. V shed 4 bases and J 6 bases; nucleotides not matched to a gene: 9.